Listed below are T cell receptor beta chains from one sample, sequenced in a study of T cell responses to AZD1222 COVID-19 vaccine. The repertoire was sequenced with immunoSEQ multiplex PCR; TCRdb's copy has only in-frame clones and lacks some. The sample has about 100,000 clones, 92% seen once. Sequencing was performed on peripheral blood, taken 28 days after the second AZD1222 dose. Source of these receptors: an adult who received the AZD1222 COVID-19 vaccine. CDR3s include the opening cysteine and the closing phenylalanine or tryptophan. D genes are given only for firm matches. Rows give clone size only sometimes, using once, few, many, or a class for an expanded clone.

d_call: TRBD1
clone_size: -
v_call: TRBV19
j_call: TRBJ1-3
cdr3_nt: TGTGCCAGTACTATTAACCGGGACAGGGGCTATACTGGAAACACCATATATTTT
cdr3_aa: CASTINRDRGYTGNTIYF

d_call: TRBD1
clone_size: few
v_call: TRBV4-3
j_call: TRBJ2-4
cdr3_nt: TGCGCCAGCAGCCAGACAGGGGGCTCCAAAAACATTCAGTACTTC
cdr3_aa: CASSQTGGSKNIQYF

d_call: -
clone_size: -
v_call: TRBV25-1
j_call: TRBJ2-1
cdr3_nt: TGTGCCAGCGGTCCAAATAGGGAAAATGGGTTGGAGTTCTTC
cdr3_aa: CASGPNRENGLEFF

d_call: -
clone_size: -
v_call: TRBV5-6
j_call: TRBJ1-1
cdr3_nt: TGTGCCAGCAGCTTCTTTCTAAGACTGGTGAACACTGAAGCTTTCTTT
cdr3_aa: CASSFFLRLVNTEAFF

d_call: -
clone_size: -
v_call: TRBV6-6
j_call: TRBJ2-3
cdr3_nt: TGTGCCAGCAGGGCCGGACAGAACACAGATACGCAGTATTTT
cdr3_aa: CASRAGQNTDTQYF

d_call: -
clone_size: few
v_call: TRBV21-1
j_call: TRBJ1-1
cdr3_nt: TGTGCCAGCAGCAAAGCGCGGAACACTGAAGCTTTCTTT
cdr3_aa: CASSKARNTEAFF

d_call: TRBD2
clone_size: once
v_call: TRBV15
j_call: TRBJ2-7
cdr3_nt: TGTGCCACCAGCAGAGATGTTACGGGAGGATATAAGCAGTACTTC
cdr3_aa: CATSRDVTGGYKQYF

d_call: -
clone_size: -
v_call: TRBV9
j_call: TRBJ1-1
cdr3_nt: TGTGCCAGCAGCGTAGTTTCCGATCAGGCTTTCTTT
cdr3_aa: CASSVVSDQAFF

d_call: TRBD1
clone_size: -
v_call: TRBV11-3
j_call: TRBJ2-7
cdr3_nt: TGTGCCAGCAGCCCGAGAAAAGGGACAGGGAAACCCTACGAGCAGTACTTC
cdr3_aa: CASSPRKGTGKPYEQYF

d_call: -
clone_size: -
v_call: TRBV27
j_call: TRBJ2-1
cdr3_nt: TGTGCCAGCAGACCAAGACCAACAGCCTACAATGAGCAGTTCTTC
cdr3_aa: CASRPRPTAYNEQFF

d_call: TRBD1
clone_size: -
v_call: TRBV29-1
j_call: TRBJ2-7
cdr3_nt: TGCAGCGTTGCCTTCCTCCCGGGACAGGGAAAAAGCTACGAGCAGTACTTC
cdr3_aa: CSVAFLPGQGKSYEQYF

d_call: -
clone_size: once
v_call: TRBV18
j_call: TRBJ2-5
cdr3_nt: TGTGCCAGCTCACCAGGGAGACAGAGGGAGACCCAGTACTTC
cdr3_aa: CASSPGRQRETQYF

d_call: -
clone_size: -
v_call: TRBV6-5
j_call: TRBJ1-1
cdr3_nt: TGTGCCAGCAGCCAGGAGTGGACTGAAGCTTTCTTT
cdr3_aa: CASSQEWTEAFF

d_call: TRBD2
clone_size: -
v_call: TRBV5-3
j_call: TRBJ2-2
cdr3_nt: TGTGCCAGAAGCTACCAGACTAGCGGGGGGTACACCGGGGAGCTGTTTTTT
cdr3_aa: CARSYQTSGGYTGELFF

d_call: -
clone_size: -
v_call: TRBV5-4
j_call: TRBJ2-7
cdr3_nt: TGTGCCAGCAGCGGGACAGAAGCGGGTTTCTACGAGCAGTACTTC
cdr3_aa: CASSGTEAGFYEQYF

d_call: TRBD1
clone_size: -
v_call: TRBV6-5
j_call: TRBJ2-3
cdr3_nt: TGTGCCAGCAGAGACAGGGTGGTAGATACGCAGTATTTT
cdr3_aa: CASRDRVVDTQYF

d_call: -
clone_size: -
v_call: TRBV19
j_call: TRBJ1-5
cdr3_nt: TGTGCCAGTAGTATACAGTCAGGGGTAAATCAGCCCCAGCATTTT
cdr3_aa: CASSIQSGVNQPQHF

d_call: TRBD2
clone_size: many
v_call: TRBV6-2/TRBV6-3
j_call: TRBJ2-7
cdr3_nt: TGTGCCAGCAGTTACGGGACTAGCGGCTACGAGCAGTACTTC
cdr3_aa: CASSYGTSGYEQYF

d_call: -
clone_size: -
v_call: TRBV6-6
j_call: TRBJ2-3
cdr3_nt: TGTGCCAGCAGTCCACAGGGACTTGGCACGCAGTATTTT
cdr3_aa: CASSPQGLGTQYF

d_call: -
clone_size: -
v_call: TRBV19
j_call: TRBJ2-3
cdr3_nt: TGTGCCAGTTCCGGTAGCACAGATACGCAGTATTTT
cdr3_aa: CASSGSTDTQYF

d_call: TRBD1
clone_size: -
v_call: TRBV5-1
j_call: TRBJ1-1
cdr3_nt: TGCGCCAGCAGACAGGGGCAAGTGAACACTGAAGCTTTCTTT
cdr3_aa: CASRQGQVNTEAFF

d_call: -
clone_size: -
v_call: TRBV2
j_call: TRBJ1-2
cdr3_nt: TGTGCCACCAACCGGGACACCCCTGACGGCTACACCTTC
cdr3_aa: CATNRDTPDGYTF

d_call: -
clone_size: -
v_call: TRBV4-3
j_call: TRBJ2-5
cdr3_nt: TGCGCCAGCAGCCAAGACGTCGCGGGAACACAAGAGACCCAGTACTTC
cdr3_aa: CASSQDVAGTQETQYF

d_call: TRBD1
clone_size: once
v_call: TRBV4-1
j_call: TRBJ1-1
cdr3_nt: TGCGCCAGCAGTCAGACAGGGTCTCGAACTGAAGCTTTCTTT
cdr3_aa: CASSQTGSRTEAFF

d_call: TRBD2
clone_size: -
v_call: TRBV4-2
j_call: TRBJ2-5
cdr3_nt: TGTGCCAGCAGCCAAGTTGTGGTTTTTGGAGCGGGGAAATTAGAGACCCAGTACTTC
cdr3_aa: CASSQVVVFGAGKLETQYF

d_call: TRBD1
clone_size: -
v_call: TRBV19
j_call: TRBJ2-7
cdr3_nt: TGTGCCAGTAGTATTTCGGGACAGTCGATTGAGCAGTACTTC
cdr3_aa: CASSISGQSIEQYF

d_call: -
clone_size: -
v_call: TRBV19
j_call: TRBJ2-7
cdr3_nt: TGTGCCAGTAGTCAGTCCGGGACCTCCTACGAGCAGTACTTC
cdr3_aa: CASSQSGTSYEQYF

d_call: TRBD1
clone_size: once
v_call: TRBV19
j_call: TRBJ2-1
cdr3_nt: TGTGCCAGTAGGGGGACAGGCCTGAGTGAGCAGTTCTTC
cdr3_aa: CASRGTGLSEQFF

d_call: TRBD2
clone_size: -
v_call: TRBV5-1
j_call: TRBJ2-7
cdr3_nt: TGCGCCAGCAGACGGACTAGCGGTTTATACGAGCAGTACTTC
cdr3_aa: CASRRTSGLYEQYF